Presented here are 21 T cell receptor beta chains from one specimen sequenced in a study of neurological immune-mediated disorders (dated by TCRdb to between 2017 and 2020). Libraries were constructed by 5' RACE. Sequencing was carried out with an Illumina HiSeq 2500. The public reads were run again by TCRdb, first through fastp at Q25 and then through MiXCR, and only productive beta chains were kept. Each entry merges the rows of one CDR3 protein and shows their most common DNA and genes. Here the sample has fewer than 55,000 distinct CDR3 sequences; 9% to 10% occur a single time. Clones ranked in the top ten supply about 1.6% of the sample. The label giving this sample's time point can be read as: longitudinal time-point 1 (baseline). Input material: PBMCs. The receptors derive from a woman aged 40 to 55 in good health.

This clonotype has a count of ten or more. The chain recombines TRBV12-3 or TRBV12-4 with TRBJ2-1; 7 nucleotides agree with TRBD2. The ends lost 6 bases at V and 7 bases at J; junction bases unmatched: 15. The CDR3 covers 16 residues. The CDR3 protein is CASSRPLAGARNEQFF. The CDR3 DNA follows: TGTGCCAGCAGCCGACCGCTGGCGGGAGCTCGGAATGAGCAGTTCTTC.

This clonotype has ten or more counts. The V call is TRBV6-6, the J call TRBJ1-4; D gene uncertain. The CDR3 is 15 residues long. The V end lost 7 bases, the J end lost 4 bases, and 16 bases lay between the germline ends. The germline CDR1 and CDR2 sequences are MNHNY and SVGAGI (reference sequence). The CDR3 DNA sequence: TGTGCCAGCATCCCGAAGAGGCGAAATAATGAAAAACTGTTTTTT. This gives the protein CASIPKRRNNEKLFF.

This clonotype has at least ten counts. This chain uses TRBV29-1 with TRBJ2-3; maybe TRBD2 (5 bases). CDR3 length equals 13 residues. Germline V lookup: CDR1 SQVTM, CDR2 ANQGSEA. V lost 6 bases and J lost 2, with 12 bases in between. The CDR3 is CSVGSDFTDTQYF. As DNA, the CDR3 is TGCAGCGTGGGTAGCGACTTCACAGATACGCAGTATTTT.

This clonotype was seen repeatedly, ten times or more. The chain has TRBV7-8 and TRBJ2-4, with D tentatively TRBD1 or TRBD2 (5 bases each). Trimming took off 2 bases at V and 0 bases at J, with 17 bases between the two ends. The V gene's germline CDR1 is SGHVS and CDR2 FQNEAQ. This CDR3 is built from 18 residues. CDR3 in amino acids: CASSLYGAAVLAKNIQYF. The DNA of the CDR3 is TGTGCCAGCAGCTTATACGGGGCCGCGGTACTAGCCAAAAACATTCAGTACTTC.

This clonotype was seen repeatedly, ten times or more. The chain links TRBV20-1 to TRBJ1-2; D possibly corresponds to TRBD1 (5 bases). Trimming took 1 base from V and 0 from J, leaving 21 bases between them. Germline CDR1 DFQATT, CDR2 SNEGSKA (reference sequence). The length of the CDR3 is 18 residues. As DNA, the CDR3 is TGCAGTGCTAGAGTAAATGGGGCGTCGAGATATACTAACTATGGCTACACCTTC. This codes for CSARVNGASRYTNYGYTF.

In this sample, this clonotype turned up many times. The V and J genes are TRBV7-8 and TRBJ1-1; D gene ambiguous. The germline CDR1 and CDR2 sequences are SGHVS and FQNEAQ. Trimming took 3 bases from V and 8 from J, leaving 16 bases between them. CDR3 length equals 14 residues. The CDR3, as DNA: TGTGCCAGCAGCTTCAAAGGTGGGAGTGGAGAAGCTTTCTTT. Protein product: CASSFKGGSGEAFF.

This clonotype was picked up many times. This chain uses TRBV29-1 with TRBJ1-2, with 8 bases lining up with TRBD1. J lost 2 bases, V lost 4 bases, and 3 bases had no gene match. Per germline, CDR1 SQVTM and CDR2 ANQGSEA. This CDR3 region has 13 residues. CDR3 amino acids: CSVGSGGNYGYTF. DNA for the CDR3: TGCAGCGTTGGGTCAGGGGGCAACTATGGCTACACCTTC.

This clonotype was recorded at least ten times. The V call is TRBV25-1, the J call TRBJ1-1; no definite D call. CDR3 size: 14 residues. Deletions cut 7 bases from V and 1 base from J, with 13 bases between. Germline CDR1 MGHDK, CDR2 SYGVNS. The CDR3 spells CASNPGWGNTEAFF. CDR3 nucleotide sequence: TGTGCCAGCAATCCGGGGTGGGGGAACACTGAAGCTTTCTTT. The full variable domain, with the rest looked up from reference TRBV25-1 and TRBJ1-1, is EADIYQTPRYLVIGTGKKITLECSQTMGHDKMYWYQQDPGMELHLIHYSYGVNSTEKGDLSSESTVSRIRTEHFPLTLESARPSHTSQYLCASNPGWGNTEAFFGQGTRLTVV.

This clonotype was seen ten or more times. The V gene is TRBV24-1, the J gene TRBJ2-1, with D unresolved. The germline V gene has CDR1 KGHDR and CDR2 SFDVKD. CDR3 length: 14 residues. The V and J ends lost 3 bases and 1 base respectively, with 6 bases between them. The CDR3 nucleotides read TGTGCCACCAGTGATGATTGGTCCTACAATGAGCAGTTCTTC. This translates into CATSDDWSYNEQFF.

This clonotype has ten or more counts. V and J are TRBV27 and TRBJ1-1; D not resolved. The CDR3 is 13 amino acids. The V gene lost 4 bases and the J gene lost 1 base, with 7 bases spanning the gap. CDR1 MNHEY and CDR2 SMNVEV come from the germline V gene (reference sequence). CDR3 loop: CASSYSANTEAFF. The CDR3 coding sequence is TGTGCCAGCAGTTACTCGGCGAACACTGAAGCTTTCTTT.

This clonotype was recorded at least ten times. The gene calls are TRBV5-1 and TRBJ2-5; D gene uncertain. V lost 2 bases and J lost 3, with 8 bases in between. The CDR3 runs 13 residues. Germline V gives CDR1 SGHRS, CDR2 YFSETQ. CDR3 loop: CASSFKGEETQYF. The CDR3 DNA sequence: TGCGCCAGCAGCTTCAAGGGCGAAGAGACCCAGTACTTC.

This clonotype was counted many times. V gene TRBV4-1 combines with J gene TRBJ2-3; no clear D gene. The length of the CDR3 is 15 residues. The germline V and J ends were trimmed by 4 bases and 0 bases, with 11 bases remaining between them. The germline V gene encodes CDR1 MGHRA and CDR2 YSYEKL. CDR3 bases: TGCGCCAGCAGCCCGACACCATTTAGCACAGATACGCAGTATTTT. Translated, it gives CASSPTPFSTDTQYF.

This clonotype was seen a few times. A clone one base away is much larger, so this may be a read error. The V and J genes are TRBV10-3 and TRBJ2-2; either TRBD1 or TRBD2 may supply D (5 bases each). The CDR3 is 15 residues long. Per the germline V gene, CDR1 is ENHRY and CDR2 is SYGVKD. Trimming pared 4 bases from V and 2 bases from J, leaving 11 bases between. The CDR3 loop is CAISAGTTNTGELFF. The CDR3 DNA reads TGTGCCATCAGTGCGGGGACCACTAACACCGGGGAGCTGTTTTTT.

This clonotype was seen many times. The chain has TRBV4-2 and TRBJ1-3; D is ambiguous. Deletions cut 0 bases from V and 2 bases from J, with 14 bases between. Germline loops: CDR1 LGHNA, CDR2 YNFKEQ. The CDR3 runs to 17 residues. The chain's CDR3 is CASSQEPLRGTGNTIYF. The DNA of the CDR3 is TGTGCCAGCAGCCAAGAACCCCTTAGAGGGACTGGAAACACCATATATTTT.

This clonotype appeared many times. The J gene is TRBJ1-1, the V gene TRBV3-1; TRBD1 might be the D (5 bases). Germline CDR1 is LGHDT and CDR2 is YNNKEL (reference sequence). The V end lost 7 bases, the J end lost 11 bases, and 14 bases lay between the germline ends. The CDR3 length is 11 residues. CDR3: CASISGLTAFF. In DNA form, the CDR3 reads TGTGCCAGCATCTCAGGGCTAACGGCTTTCTTT.

This clonotype has a count of ten or more. The chain combines TRBV16 with TRBJ1-5; D is perhaps TRBD1 (6 bases). Germline assignment: CDR1 KGHSY and CDR2 FQNENV. Trimming took off 4 bases at V and 6 bases at J, with 7 bases between the two ends. The CDR3 totals 12 residues. This chain's CDR3 is CASSPGVQPQHF. The CDR3 coding sequence is TGTGCCAGCAGCCCAGGGGTTCAGCCCCAGCATTTT.

This clonotype was found many times. The gene calls are TRBV29-1 and TRBJ2-7; weak D call: TRBD2 (5 bases). Trimming took off 6 bases at V and 2 bases at J, with 8 bases between the two ends. Germline V gene data show CDR1 as SQVTM and CDR2 as ANQGSEA. The CDR3 loop spans 11 amino acids. The CDR3, as DNA: TGCAGCGTGGGAGCCGCCTACGAGCAGTACTTC. Protein product: CSVGAAYEQYF.

This clonotype was recorded a few times. J is TRBJ2-5 and V is TRBV5-1; the match to TRBD2 covers 7 bases. The CDR3 spans 18 residues. Germline V gene lookup returns CDR1 SGHRS and CDR2 YFSETQ. V trimming: 0 bases; J trimming: 8 bases; junction bases outside the gene matches: 19. The CDR3 DNA reads as TGCGCCAGCAGCTTGGTTGGCCTAGCGGAGACACTAAGAGAAACCCAGTACTTC. Translated: CASSLVGLAETLRETQYF.

This clonotype has at least ten counts. The chain employs TRBV12-3 or TRBV12-4 and TRBJ1-6, with no clear D. This CDR3 has 15 residues. Trimming cost V 8 bases and J 0 bases, with 11 bases left between them. CDR3 in amino acids: CASGPASSYNSPLHF. The CDR3 region has the DNA TGTGCCAGCGGTCCCGCGAGCTCCTATAATTCACCCCTCCACTTT.

At least ten counts were recorded for this clonotype. The rearrangement joins TRBV29-1 to TRBJ2-3, with D possibly TRBD2 on 5 matching bases. The V and J ends lost 3 bases and 4 bases respectively, with 11 bases between them. Germline V gives CDR1 SQVTM, CDR2 ANQGSEA. This CDR3 contains 13 residues. The CDR3 sequence: CSVDHGGADTQYF. The CDR3, as DNA: TGCAGCGTTGACCACGGAGGAGCAGATACGCAGTATTTT.

This clonotype was picked up many times. The chain employs TRBV20-1 and TRBJ2-3; 10 positions agree with TRBD2. The junction had 10 bases not matched to a gene; V was cut back by 0 bases and J by 4 bases. This CDR3 has 17 amino acids. The V gene's germline CDR1 is DFQATT and CDR2 SNEGSKA (reference sequence). The CDR3 nucleotides are TGCAGTGCTAGAGATCGTGATAGCGGGAGGCTATCAGATACGCAGTATTTT. Protein product: CSARDRDSGRLSDTQYF.